This TCR beta chain was recorded in a study of a mutant IDH1 vaccine in newly diagnosed glioma (dated by TCRdb to about 2021). Describing the broader study: Vaccination began 4-6 weeks after radiotherapy alone, or alongside temozolomide cycles in the chemotherapy-containing groups. Of the approximately 35 treated patients, approximately 62% were male and around 40% were female, and the mean age was roughly 40 years. Six visits were used for peripheral blood collection: V03 (baseline), V05, V07, V10, V12 and V13. Before enrollment, patients had received standard therapy of radiotherapy alone, temozolomide alone, or radiochemotherapy with temozolomide; most received the combination. For exploratory analyses, approximately 25 treated patients had longitudinal TCRB deep sequencing done wherever samples were available. Visit V12 was the week-35 safety follow-up and visit V13 was the week-47 end of study.

The label giving this sample's time point can be read as: week 35, safety follow-up. A 20-mer mutant IDH1 peptide at 300 micrograms in Montanide made up each vaccine dose, which was injected subcutaneously together with topical imiquimod. Patients were given eight vaccinations, in weeks 1, 3, 5, 7, 11, 15, 19 and 23, which matched visits V03 through V10. Newly diagnosed WHO grade 3 or 4 IDH1-mutant astrocytomas showing loss of nuclear ATRX were present in the donors. The samples were drawn from NOA16, a multicentre, single-arm, open-label phase I trial in Germany that tested a mutant IDH1 peptide vaccine in humans for the first time. The DNeasy Blood and Tissue Kit was used to extract genomic DNA from EDTA blood for TCRB sequencing. The research as a whole found: The authors noted that analyses of patient blood samples could not be reproduced because of sample limitations. Immune responses induced by the vaccine were seen in roughly 95% of patients across multiple MHC alleles. Pseudoprogression appeared unrelated to alterations in the top peripheral T cell clonotypes detected by TCRB sequencing. Availability determined which PBMC samples were chosen for TCRB deep sequencing.

This clone was counted only a few times. Which antigen it targets is not known. Base qualities are not provided; no much larger clone lies one nucleotide away. V is reduced by 1 base and J by 4 bases, leaving a spacing of 11 bases between them. Its CDR3 holds 14 amino acids, cysteine through phenylalanine. Only the CDR3 portion is preserved as DNA: 42 bases, with reading frame beginning at the first base. The germline V gene encodes CDR1 SNHLY and CDR2 FYNNEI. The library was made by the immunoSEQ multiplex PCR assay. Rearranged TCR beta chain sequences were amplified with the hsTCRB Kit following the manufacturer's protocol. Sequencing of TCRB libraries was carried out on an Illumina MiSeq. For the original study's pipeline: The kit vendor's proprietary platform handled demultiplexing, trimming and gene mapping. This immuneACCESS table, as held by TCRdb, lists in-frame sequences with V and J called but not all clones. Of the missing ones, under half trace to an unresolved V gene in checked studies; the others have no known cause. V, J and clone size reflect that table, while D and trimming were determined from the DNA. The sample has 50,000 to 70,000 clones on record, roughly 74% of them singletons. Jointly, the top ten make up 4.5% to 5% of the sample.

The sequencing here drew on PBMCs, taken from a glioma patient whose treatment included an IDH1 peptide vaccine. The rearrangement combines TRBV2 with TRBJ2-7; the D gene lacks a confident call. This clonotype was sampled from a man aged 50 or older with glioma. The nucleotide sequence is given as TGTGCCAGCAGTGAAGGTAGCTTGGGATACGAGCAGTACTTC. It encodes CASSEGSLGYEQYF.